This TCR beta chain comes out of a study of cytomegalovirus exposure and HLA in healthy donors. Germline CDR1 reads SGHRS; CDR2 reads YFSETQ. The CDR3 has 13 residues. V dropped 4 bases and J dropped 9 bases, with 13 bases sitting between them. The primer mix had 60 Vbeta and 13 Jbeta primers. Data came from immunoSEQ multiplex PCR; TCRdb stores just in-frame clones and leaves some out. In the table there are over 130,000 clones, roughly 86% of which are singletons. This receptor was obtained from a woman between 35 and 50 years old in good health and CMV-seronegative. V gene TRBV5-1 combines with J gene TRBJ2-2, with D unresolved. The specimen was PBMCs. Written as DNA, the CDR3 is TGCGCCAGCAGCGTGGACGTCGGTCGGGAGCTGTTTTTT. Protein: CASSVDVGRELFF.